The present T cell receptor beta chain was sequenced within a study of blood T cells in healthy people across ages (dated by TCRdb to between 2014 and 2017). At the level of the whole study: Template switching captured roughly one uniquely barcoded TCR beta cDNA molecule per two T cells in model experiments. Two additional independent replicas of 1 million unique cDNA reads from the same blood draw were analyzed for two donors (one aged 18 to 30 and one aged 80 or older). Using deep sequencing normalized with unique cDNA molecular identifiers, the study measured how TCR beta repertoire diversity changes with age. Donors were grouped into four age groups: young (average approximately 16 years), middle-aged (about 38), aged (approximately 58) and long-lived (less than 85).

The receptor library was made with 5' RACE. TCRdb lists the instrument as Illumina HiSeq 2500. A second PCR of roughly 7 to 12 cycles was run with a J-beta primer mix and a sample-barcoded 5' primer. Each TCR beta cDNA molecule received a unique molecular identifier from a template-switch 5' adaptor carrying 12 random nucleotides. Each sample yielded at least 2.5 million CDR3-containing paired-end reads. All of the RNA was converted into first-strand cDNA using the Mint cDNA synthesis kit, with a TRBC-specific oligonucleotide serving as the primer. Following uracil-DNA glycosylase treatment, all cDNA underwent a first 18-cycle PCR with the universal primers M1SS and BC2_uni_R. Per the source publication's procedure: Normalization of each sample was performed by random selection of 1 million high-quality reads, each carrying a distinct molecular identifier. Reads sharing molecular identifiers were discarded rather than binned into consensus sequences. MiTCR, set to a Q25 quality threshold and the strictest error-elimination algorithm, was used for CDR3 identification, clonotype clustering and error correction. A nonparametric unseen species model using Euler transformation provided a lower-bound estimate of total TCR beta diversity. The public reads were reanalyzed by TCRdb: fastp trimming at Q25, MiXCR alignment, in-frame beta chains only. Each CDR3 protein appears once, grouped with its most common genes and DNA. The V and J calls follow TCRdb's processing rather than the paper's. The sample records fewer than 800,000 distinct CDR3 sequences, just under 25% of which are singletons. The ten largest make up 9.4% of the sample.

The CDR1 and CDR2 encoded by the germline V gene are SGHDN and FVKESK. Counted from cysteine to phenylalanine, this CDR3 has 16 amino acids. Of the read, only the CDR3 DNA is kept; its 48 bases are in frame from base 1. Systemically healthy Caucasian individuals from Russia, 39 in total and aged roughly 6 to 100 years, were included as donors. Each donor gave roughly 9.5 milliliters of peripheral blood, collected into EDTA-treated Vacutainer tubes. PBMCs were isolated by Ficoll-Paque density-gradient centrifugation, with at least 6 million obtained per sample. Total RNA was extracted from PBMCs with Trizol reagent, with at least 6 micrograms obtained per sample. Naive CD45RAhigh/CD27high T cell percentages were measured by flow cytometry on a PBMC aliquot from every donor. What the work shows at the level of the full study, not this receptor alone: Conclusive comparison of naive and antigen-experienced compartments was prevented by the profiling of bulk unsorted PBMCs. Compared with the aged group, more naive CD4+ T cells, fewer expanded clones and increased TCR diversity were shown by the long-lived group, suggesting age selection. Donor CMV infection status was unknown, potentially confounding age-related changes in expanded clonotypes. Estimates of total diversity based on one million sequenced T cells were considered lower bounds and underestimates. As age increased, observed TCR beta diversity per million T cells dropped in a roughly linear way, and a significant reduction was already evident by age 40. The percentage of naive T cells measured by flow cytometry correlated strongly with observed TCR beta diversity.

For this clonotype: The antigen this receptor binds is unknown. No much larger clone exists at a distance of one base, and base qualities are not known.

This sample also belongs to another study, concerning T cells of mothers and their children. From that second study: Nine systemically healthy Caucasian individuals, comprising three mothers and their six children, were included as donors. cDNA synthesis consumed the entire amount of extracted RNA, loaded at approximately 1.6 ug RNA in each 15 ul reaction. In the second PCR, the M1S primer introduced both the sample barcodes and 2-4 random nucleotides. Each mother yielded over 8 million TCR beta CDR3 reads and each child a few million reads. Thymic selection shapes the output of TCR recombination in a similar way in related and unrelated pairs, and inherited differences have a minor effect. Related mother-child pairs always showed normalized repertoire overlap that was slightly higher than in unrelated mother-child pairs, though the difference was never significant. With a sensitivity of approximately 100 clones per million clonotypes, no persistent microchimeric T cell clones were detected. To look for features that set related mother-child pairs apart from unrelated individuals, the researchers ran deep NGS to compare the TCR beta repertoires of mothers and children. The mean age was roughly 40 +/- 4 years for the mothers and roughly 11 +/- 4 years for the children. Libraries were sequenced on Illumina HiSeq 2000 with 100+100 nt paired-end reads after adapter ligation with NEBNext reagents. Mother and child libraries were prepared a month apart and sequenced in separate runs to prevent cross-contamination. For each donor, somewhere between about 500,000 and 2,000,000 distinct TCR beta clonotypes were identified. Naive TCR beta clonotypes were estimated from low-frequency clonotypes matched to each donor's FACS-determined naive share, without sorting.

This receptor was identified in a boy between 10 and 17 years old in good health. The chain is made from TRBV14 and TRBJ2-5, with TRBD2 perhaps the D gene, on 7 matching bases. The last part of the DNA fits TRBJ2-7 better; the J call may be wrong. Material for sequencing was blood. The CDR3 in this case is CASSYGGLSGTYEQYF. The nucleotide sequence is given as TGTGCCAGTTCTTACGGGGGGCTCAGCGGGACTTACGAGCAGTACTTC.